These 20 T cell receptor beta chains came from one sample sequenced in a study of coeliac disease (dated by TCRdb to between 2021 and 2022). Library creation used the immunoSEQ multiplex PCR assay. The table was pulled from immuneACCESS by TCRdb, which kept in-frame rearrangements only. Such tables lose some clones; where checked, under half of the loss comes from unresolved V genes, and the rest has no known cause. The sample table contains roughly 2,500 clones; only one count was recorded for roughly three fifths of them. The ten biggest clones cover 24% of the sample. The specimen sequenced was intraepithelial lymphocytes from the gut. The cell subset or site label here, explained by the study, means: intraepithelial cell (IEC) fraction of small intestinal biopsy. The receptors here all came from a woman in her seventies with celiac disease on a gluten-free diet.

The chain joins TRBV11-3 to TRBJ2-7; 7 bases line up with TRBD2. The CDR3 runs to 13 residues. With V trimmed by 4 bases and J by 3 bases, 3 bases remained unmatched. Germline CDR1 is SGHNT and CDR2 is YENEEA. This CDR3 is CASSYGGDYEQYV. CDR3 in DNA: TGTGCCAGCAGCTATGGGGGGGACTACGAGCAGTACGTC.

CDR3 nucleotides: TGTGCCAGCAGCTTATACGGGACTGAAGCTTTCTTT. Translated, it gives CASSLYGTEAFF. This chain links TRBV7-8 with TRBJ1-1; D not resolved. The germline V and J ends were trimmed by 2 bases and 5 bases, with 6 bases remaining between them. The CDR3 sequence is 12 residues long. Germline CDR1 reads SGHVS; CDR2 reads FQNEAQ.

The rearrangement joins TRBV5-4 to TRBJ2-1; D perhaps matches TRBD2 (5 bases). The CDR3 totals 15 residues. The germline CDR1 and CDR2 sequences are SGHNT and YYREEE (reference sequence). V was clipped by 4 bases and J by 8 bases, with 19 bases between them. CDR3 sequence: CASSPLREGIHEQFF. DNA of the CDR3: TGTGCCAGCAGCCCCTTGAGAGAGGGCATCCATGAGCAGTTCTTC.

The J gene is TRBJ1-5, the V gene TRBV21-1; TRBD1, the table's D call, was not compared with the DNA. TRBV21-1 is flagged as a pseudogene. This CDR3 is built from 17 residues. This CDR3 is CASSKDIVHWHHQPQHF. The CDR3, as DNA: TGTGCCAGCAGTAAGGACATAGTACATTGGCATCATCAGCCCCAGCATTTT.

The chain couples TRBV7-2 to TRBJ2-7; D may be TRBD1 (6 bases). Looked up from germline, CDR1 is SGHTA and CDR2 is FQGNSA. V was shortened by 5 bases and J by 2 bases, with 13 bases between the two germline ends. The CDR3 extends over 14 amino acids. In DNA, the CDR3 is TGTGCCAGCAGCCGACAGGATTTAACCTACGAGCAGTACTTC. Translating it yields CASSRQDLTYEQYF.

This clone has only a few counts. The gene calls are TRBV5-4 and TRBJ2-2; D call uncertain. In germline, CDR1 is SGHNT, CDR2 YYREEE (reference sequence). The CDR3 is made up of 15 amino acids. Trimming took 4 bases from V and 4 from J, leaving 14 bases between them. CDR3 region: CASSLPEVGTGELFF. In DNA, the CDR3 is TGTGCCAGCAGCCTACCCGAGGTGGGCACCGGGGAGCTGTTTTTT. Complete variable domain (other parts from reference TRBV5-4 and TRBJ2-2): ETGVTQSPTHLIKTRGQQVTLRCSSQSGHNTVSWYQQALGQGPQFIFQYYREEENGRGNFPPRFSGLQFPNYSSELNVNALELDDSALYLCASSLPEVGTGELFFGEGSRLTVL.

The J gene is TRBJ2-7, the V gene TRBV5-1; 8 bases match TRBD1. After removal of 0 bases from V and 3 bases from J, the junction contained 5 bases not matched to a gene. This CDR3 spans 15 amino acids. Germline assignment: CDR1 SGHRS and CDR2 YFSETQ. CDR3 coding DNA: TGCGCCAGCAGCTTGGTATGGACAGGGAACTACGAGCAGTACTTC. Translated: CASSLVWTGNYEQYF. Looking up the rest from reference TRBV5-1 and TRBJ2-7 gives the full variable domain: KAGVTQTPRYLIKTRGQQVTLSCSPISGHRSVSWYQQTPGQGLQFLFEYFSETQRNKGNFPGRFSGRQFSNSRSEMNVSTLELGDSALYLCASSLVWTGNYEQYFGPGTRLTVT.

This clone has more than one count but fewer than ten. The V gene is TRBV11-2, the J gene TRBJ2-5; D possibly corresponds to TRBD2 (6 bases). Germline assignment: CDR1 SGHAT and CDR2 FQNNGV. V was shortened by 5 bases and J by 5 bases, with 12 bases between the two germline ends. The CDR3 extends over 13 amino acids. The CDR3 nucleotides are TGTGCCAGCAGCGCCGTTGGGAGGGAGACCCAGTACTTC. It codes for CASSAVGRETQYF.

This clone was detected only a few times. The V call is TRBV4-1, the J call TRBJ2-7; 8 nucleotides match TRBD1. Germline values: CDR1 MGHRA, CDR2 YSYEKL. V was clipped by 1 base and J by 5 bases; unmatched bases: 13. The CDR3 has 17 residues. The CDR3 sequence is CASSQVYRDRWPHEQYF. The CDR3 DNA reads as TGCGCCAGCAGCCAAGTATACCGGGACAGGTGGCCGCACGAGCAGTACTTC.

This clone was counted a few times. The CDR3 region is CASSQRGMSGDSPLHF. The CDR3 coding sequence is TGCGCCAGCAGCCAGAGGGGGATGTCAGGTGATTCACCCCTCCACTTT. V usage is TRBV4-1 and J usage is TRBJ1-6; a possible D gene is TRBD1 (6 bases). The germline CDR1 and CDR2 sequences are MGHRA and YSYEKL. CDR3 length: 16 amino acids. Trimming stripped 3 bases from V and 8 bases from J, with 17 bases between.

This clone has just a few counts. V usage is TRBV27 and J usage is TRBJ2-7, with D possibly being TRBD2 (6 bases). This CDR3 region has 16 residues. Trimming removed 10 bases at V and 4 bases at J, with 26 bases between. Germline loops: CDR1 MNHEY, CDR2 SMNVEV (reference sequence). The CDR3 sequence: CATSGWGSAGLYEQYV. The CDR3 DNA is TGTGCCACCTCCGGGTGGGGCTCTGCGGGACTTTACGAGCAGTACGTC.

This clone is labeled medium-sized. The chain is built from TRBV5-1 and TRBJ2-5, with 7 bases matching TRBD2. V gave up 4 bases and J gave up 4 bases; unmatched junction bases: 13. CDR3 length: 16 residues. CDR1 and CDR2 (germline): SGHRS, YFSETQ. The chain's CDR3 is CASSPEGLGGSETQYF. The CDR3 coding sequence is TGCGCCAGCAGCCCCGAGGGACTGGGGGGGTCAGAGACCCAGTACTTC.

CDR3 sequence: CASSAQEGRGDKAFF. DNA of the CDR3: TGTGCCAGCAGTGCCCAGGAGGGGCGCGGTGATAAAGCTTTCTTT. This chain joins TRBV6-1 and TRBJ1-1, with D possibly TRBD1 on 5 matching bases. The germline CDR1 and CDR2 sequences are MNHNS and SASEGT. Trimming left V 4 bases short and J 9 bases short, with 21 bases between. CDR3 size: 15 residues.

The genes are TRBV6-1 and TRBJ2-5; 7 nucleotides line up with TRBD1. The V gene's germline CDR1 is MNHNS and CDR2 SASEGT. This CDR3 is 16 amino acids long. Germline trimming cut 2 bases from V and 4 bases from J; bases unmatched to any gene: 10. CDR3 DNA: TGTGCCAGCAGTGAATCGCCAGGGGGTTCGTCAGAGACCCAGTACTTC. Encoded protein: CASSESPGGSSETQYF.

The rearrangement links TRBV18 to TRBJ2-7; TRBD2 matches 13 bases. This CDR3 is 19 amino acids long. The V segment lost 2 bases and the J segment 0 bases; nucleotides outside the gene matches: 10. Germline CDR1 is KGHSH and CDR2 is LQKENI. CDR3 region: CASSPSKGLAGQFSYEQYV. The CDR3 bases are TGTGCCAGCTCACCATCAAAGGGACTAGCGGGACAATTCTCCTACGAGCAGTACGTC.

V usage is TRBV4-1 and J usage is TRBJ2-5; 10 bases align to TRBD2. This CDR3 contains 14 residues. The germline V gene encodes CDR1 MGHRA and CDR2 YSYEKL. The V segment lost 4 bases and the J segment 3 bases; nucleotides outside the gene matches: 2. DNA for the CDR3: TGCGCCAGCAGCCCAGGGACTAGCGAAGAGACCCAGTACTTC. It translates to CASSPGTSEETQYF.

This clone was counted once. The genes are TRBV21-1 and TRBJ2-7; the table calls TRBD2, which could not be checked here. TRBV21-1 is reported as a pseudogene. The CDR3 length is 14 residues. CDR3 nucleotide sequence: TGTGCCAGCAGCGTACGGGGGGACTCCTACGAGCAGTACTTC. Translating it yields CASSVRGDSYEQYF.

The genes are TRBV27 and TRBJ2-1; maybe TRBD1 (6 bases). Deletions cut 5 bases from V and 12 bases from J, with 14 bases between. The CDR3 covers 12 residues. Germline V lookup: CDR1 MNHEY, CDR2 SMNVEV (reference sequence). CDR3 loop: CASSPGLGGQFF. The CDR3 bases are TGTGCCAGCAGTCCCGGGTTAGGGGGGCAGTTCTTC.

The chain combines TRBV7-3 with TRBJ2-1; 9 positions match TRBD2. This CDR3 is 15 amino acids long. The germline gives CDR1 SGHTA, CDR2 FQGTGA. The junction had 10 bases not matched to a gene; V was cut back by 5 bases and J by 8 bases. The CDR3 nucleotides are TGTGCCAGCAGCCCGGGCGGGAGGGCCTGGTATGAGCAGTTCTTC. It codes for CASSPGGRAWYEQFF.

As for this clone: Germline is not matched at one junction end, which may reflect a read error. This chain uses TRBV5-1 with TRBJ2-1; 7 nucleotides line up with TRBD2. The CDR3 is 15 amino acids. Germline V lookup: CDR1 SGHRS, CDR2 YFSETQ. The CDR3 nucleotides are TGTGCCAGCAGAATTAATGGGGGGGCCTACAATGAGCAGTTCTTC. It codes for CASRINGGAYNEQFF.